Described below is a single T cell receptor beta chain sequence and its context. The antigen remains undetermined. Library preparation for TCR beta used quantitative 5'-RACE with molecular barcodes. TCRdb reprocessed the 5' RACE reads via MiXCR and lists one record per CDR3 protein. The sample lists approximately 400,000 distinct CDR3 sequences; around 26% were seen once. The data belong to a study of CD8 T cells in ankylosing spondylitis. Study-wide results and limits: As reported, disease-linked clones showed significant enrichment in matched ankylosing spondylitis synovial fluid. Both synovial fluid and blood in reactive arthritis had previously been reported to carry some motif variants. A TCR beta motif made of several highly homologous variants seemed typical of ankylosing spondylitis blood.

The CDR3 has 16 amino acids. Trimming took 5 bases from V and 0 from J, leaving 13 bases between them. The clonotype comes from a male donor with ankylosing spondylitis. The specimen sequenced was blood, either unsorted or a sorted T cell fraction (not recorded which). V usage is TRBV12-3 or TRBV12-4 and J usage is TRBJ1-4, with D possibly being TRBD1 (6 bases). The CDR3: CASSKTGAATNEKLFF. Here the CDR3 DNA reads TGTGCCAGCAGTAAGACGGGGGCGGCAACTAATGAAAAACTGTTTTTT.